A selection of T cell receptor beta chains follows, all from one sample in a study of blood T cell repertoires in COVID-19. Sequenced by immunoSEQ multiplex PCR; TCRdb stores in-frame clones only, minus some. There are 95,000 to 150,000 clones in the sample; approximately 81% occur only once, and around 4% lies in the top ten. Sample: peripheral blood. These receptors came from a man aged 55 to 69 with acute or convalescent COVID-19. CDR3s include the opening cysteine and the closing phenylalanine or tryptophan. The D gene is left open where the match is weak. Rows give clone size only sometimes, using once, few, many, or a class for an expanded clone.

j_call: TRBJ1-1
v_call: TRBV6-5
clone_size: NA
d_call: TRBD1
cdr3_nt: TGTGCCAGCAGTCTCGACAGGGTGTTGACTGAAGCTTTCTTT
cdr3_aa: CASSLDRVLTEAFF

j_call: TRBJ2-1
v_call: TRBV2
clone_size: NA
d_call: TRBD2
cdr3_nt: TGTGCCAGCAGCCCCTTGGCGGGAGAGCTTGAGCAGTTCTTC
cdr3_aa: CASSPLAGELEQFF

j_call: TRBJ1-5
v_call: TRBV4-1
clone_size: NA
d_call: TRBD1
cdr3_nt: TGCGCCAGCAGCCAAGATGACGGACAGGGCCTCTATCAGCCCCAGCATTTT
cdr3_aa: CASSQDDGQGLYQPQHF

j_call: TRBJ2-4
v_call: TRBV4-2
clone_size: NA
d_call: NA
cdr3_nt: TGTGCCAGCAGCCAAGATGAGAAGGCCAAAAACATTCAGTACTTC
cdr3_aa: CASSQDEKAKNIQYF

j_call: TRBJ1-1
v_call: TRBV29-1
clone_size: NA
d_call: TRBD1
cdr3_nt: TGCAGCGGGGGACAGGGGAACACTGAAGCTTTCTTT
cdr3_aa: CSGGQGNTEAFF

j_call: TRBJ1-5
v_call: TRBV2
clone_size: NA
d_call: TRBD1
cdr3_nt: TGTGCCAGCAGTCCAGGGGGTGGGCAGCCCCAGCATTTT
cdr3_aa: CASSPGGGQPQHF

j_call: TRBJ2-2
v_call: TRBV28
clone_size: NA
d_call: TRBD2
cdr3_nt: TGTGCCAGCAGTGCCTTAGCGGGAGTCGGGGAGCTGTTTTTT
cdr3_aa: CASSALAGVGELFF

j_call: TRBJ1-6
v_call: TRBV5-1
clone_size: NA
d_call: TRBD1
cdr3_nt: TGCGCCAGCAGCATAACAGGGGACAATTCACCCCTCCACTTT
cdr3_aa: CASSITGDNSPLHF

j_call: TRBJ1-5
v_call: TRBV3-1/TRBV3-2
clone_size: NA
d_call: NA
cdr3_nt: TGTGCCAGCAGCCCACGGCAGGGTAGCAATCAGCCCCAGCATTTT
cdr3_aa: CASSPRQGSNQPQHF

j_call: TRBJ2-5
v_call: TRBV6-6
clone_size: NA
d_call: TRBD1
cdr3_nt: TGTGCCAGCAGTCGGGGACAGGGAGAGACCCAGTACTTC
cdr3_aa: CASSRGQGETQYF

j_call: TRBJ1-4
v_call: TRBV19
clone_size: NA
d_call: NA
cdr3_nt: TGTGCCAGTAGCCTTTGGACGGGGGAAAATGAAAAACTGTTTTTT
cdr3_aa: CASSLWTGENEKLFF

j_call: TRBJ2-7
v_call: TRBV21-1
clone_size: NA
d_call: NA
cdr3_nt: TGTGCCAGCAAACAGGGCTACTACGAGCAGTACTTC
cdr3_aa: CASKQGYYEQYF

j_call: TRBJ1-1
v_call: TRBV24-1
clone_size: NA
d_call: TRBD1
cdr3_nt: TGTGCCACCAGGGGGACAGGGGAAGCCACTGAAGCTTTCTTT
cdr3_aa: CATRGTGEATEAFF

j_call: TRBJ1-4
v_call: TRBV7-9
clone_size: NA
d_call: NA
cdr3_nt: TGTGCCAGCAGCCCTATTCCAGGGTTGGCTAATGAAAAACTGTTTTTT
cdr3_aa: CASSPIPGLANEKLFF

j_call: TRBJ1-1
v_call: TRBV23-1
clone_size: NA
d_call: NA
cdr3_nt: TGCGCCGGACGCGCCAGGGTAGGGACTGAAGCTTTCTTT
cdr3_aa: CAGRARVGTEAFF

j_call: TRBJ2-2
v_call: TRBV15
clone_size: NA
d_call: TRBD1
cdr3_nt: TGTGCCACCAGCAGAGGAGGACAGGGCGCCGGGGAGCTGTTTTTT
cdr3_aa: CATSRGGQGAGELFF

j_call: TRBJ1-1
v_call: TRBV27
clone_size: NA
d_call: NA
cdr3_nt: TGTGCCAGCAGTCGGTCGGGGAACACTGAAGCTTTCTTT
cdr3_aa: CASSRSGNTEAFF

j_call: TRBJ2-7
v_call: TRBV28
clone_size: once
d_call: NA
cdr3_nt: TGTGCCAGCAGTTTAGGCCTGGTCTACGAGCAGTACTTC
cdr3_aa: CASSLGLVYEQYF

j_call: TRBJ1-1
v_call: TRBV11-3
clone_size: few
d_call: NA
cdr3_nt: TGTGCCAGCAGCTTACGGGAAGGCACTGAAGCTTTCTTT
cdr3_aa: CASSLREGTEAFF

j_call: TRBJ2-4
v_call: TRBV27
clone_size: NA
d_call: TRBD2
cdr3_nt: TGTGCCAGCAGGGAGCGGACCGGGACTAGCGGGAGGGCCGGCAAAAACATTCAGTACTTC
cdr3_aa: CASRERTGTSGRAGKNIQYF

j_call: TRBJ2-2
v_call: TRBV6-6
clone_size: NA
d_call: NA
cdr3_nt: TGTGCCAGCAGTTACATACAGGCGATATCCGGGGAGCTGTTTTTT
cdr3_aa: CASSYIQAISGELFF

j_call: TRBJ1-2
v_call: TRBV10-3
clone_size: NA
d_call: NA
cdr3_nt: TGTGCCTCCACCGACCAGGGGAATTTGAACTATGGCTACACCTTC
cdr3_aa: CASTDQGNLNYGYTF

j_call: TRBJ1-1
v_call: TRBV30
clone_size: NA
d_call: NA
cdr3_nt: TGTGCCTGGAGTGTAACAGGATGGAACACTGAAGCTTTCTTT
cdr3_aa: CAWSVTGWNTEAFF

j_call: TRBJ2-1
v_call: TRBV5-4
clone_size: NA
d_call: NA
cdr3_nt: TGTGCCAGCAGCTTGGTTGGGGCTATCAATGAGCAGTTCTTC
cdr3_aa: CASSLVGAINEQFF

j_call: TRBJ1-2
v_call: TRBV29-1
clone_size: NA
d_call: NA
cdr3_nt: TGCAGCGTTGTTTCCGGGGGAGGCTACACCTTC
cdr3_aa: CSVVSGGGYTF

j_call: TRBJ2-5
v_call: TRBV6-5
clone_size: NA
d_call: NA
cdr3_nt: TGTGCCAGCAGGATTTATGGGGAGAGGGAGACCCAGTACTTC
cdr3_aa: CASRIYGERETQYF

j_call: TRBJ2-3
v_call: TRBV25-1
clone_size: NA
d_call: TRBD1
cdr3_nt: TGTGCCAGCAGTGAATCCAAGACAGGGGTCTGGGATACGCAGTATTTT
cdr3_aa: CASSESKTGVWDTQYF

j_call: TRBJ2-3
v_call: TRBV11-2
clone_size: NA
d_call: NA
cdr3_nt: TGTGCCAGCAGCTTGGGACTTCACACAGATACGCAGTATTTT
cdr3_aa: CASSLGLHTDTQYF

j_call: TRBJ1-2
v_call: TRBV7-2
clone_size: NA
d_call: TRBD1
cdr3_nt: TGTGCCAGCGGCCAGGACAGGGGGCATGGCTACACCTTC
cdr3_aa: CASGQDRGHGYTF

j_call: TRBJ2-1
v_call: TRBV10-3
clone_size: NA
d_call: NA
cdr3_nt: TGTGCCATCAGTGAGTCTTTGGCGGGCGACTACAATGAGCAGTTCTTC
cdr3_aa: CAISESLAGDYNEQFF

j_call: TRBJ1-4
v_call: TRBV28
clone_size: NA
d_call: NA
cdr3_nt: TGTGCCAGCAGGTCCCGCCCCGAGGTCGTAACTAATGAAAAACTGTTTTTT
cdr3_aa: CASRSRPEVVTNEKLFF

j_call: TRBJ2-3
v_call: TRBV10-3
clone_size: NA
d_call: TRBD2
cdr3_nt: TGTGCCACCTTAGCGGGAGAAAAAGATACGCAGTATTTT
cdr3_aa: CATLAGEKDTQYF

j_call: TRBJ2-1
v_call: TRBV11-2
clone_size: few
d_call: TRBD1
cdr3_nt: TGTGCCAGCAGCATACCCGGGACAGGGGCCGATGAGCAGTTCTTC
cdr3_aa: CASSIPGTGADEQFF

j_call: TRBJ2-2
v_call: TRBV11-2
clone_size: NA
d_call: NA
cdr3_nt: TGTGCCAGCAGCTTAGATCAGGCGTTAACCGGGGAGCTGTTTTTT
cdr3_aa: CASSLDQALTGELFF

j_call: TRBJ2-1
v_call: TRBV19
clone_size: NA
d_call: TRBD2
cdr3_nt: TGTGCCAGTACAGGGAGGGGTGAGCAGTTCTTC
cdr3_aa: CASTGRGEQFF